The present T cell receptor beta chain was sequenced within a study of blood T cell repertoires in COVID-19. Measured with immunoSEQ multiplex PCR; TCRdb has only the in-frame clones, and not every one. The sample shows roughly 100,000 clones, over 85% of them seen only once. Germline lookup yields CDR1 SGHRS and CDR2 YFSETQ. Trimming at V came to 2 bases and at J to 6 bases, leaving 12 bases not matched to a gene. CDR3 length equals 17 residues. Sequencing input: peripheral blood. The sequence derives from a woman aged 80 or over in a cohort sampled during active COVID-19. J is TRBJ2-1 and V is TRBV5-1; the match to TRBD2 covers 9 bases. The CDR3 loop reads CASSFSGVAGEVNEQFF. CDR3 nucleotides: TGCGCCAGCAGCTTCTCGGGGGTAGCGGGAGAAGTCAATGAGCAGTTCTTC.